The 21 T cell receptor beta chains in this list originate from one sample, sequenced in a study of blood T cell repertoires in COVID-19. Some clones are missing from TCRdb's copy, which holds only in-frame ones; the method was immunoSEQ multiplex PCR. The sample records over 75,000 clones, 90% to 95% being singletons. The sequencing sample was made of peripheral blood. Receptor source: a man aged 55-75 years with acute or convalescent COVID-19.

The rearrangement uses TRBV5-1 and TRBJ2-3, with TRBD1 matching 8 bases. Trimming took 4 bases from V and 8 from J; bases not matched to a gene: 6. Germline assignment: CDR1 SGHRS and CDR2 YFSETQ. This CDR3 spans 13 amino acids. The CDR3 loop is CASSPDRGGTQYF. The CDR3 DNA is TGCGCCAGCAGCCCTGACAGGGGAGGTACGCAGTATTTT.

This clone has a single count. CDR3 bases: TGTGCCAGCAGTTTCGGAGCGAATGGCTACACCTTC. Protein product: CASSFGANGYTF. This chain connects TRBV12-3 or TRBV12-4 to TRBJ1-2; D is uncertain. V was shortened by 3 bases and J by 6 bases, with 8 bases between the two germline ends. The CDR3 length is 12 residues.

The CDR3 here is CASSNPGLNTEAFF. CDR3 sequence (DNA): TGCGCCAGCAGCAACCCTGGGCTGAACACTGAAGCTTTCTTT. V is TRBV5-1 and J is TRBJ1-1; D is uncertain. Germline V gene data show CDR1 as SGHRS and CDR2 as YFSETQ. There are 14 residues in the CDR3. V lost 4 bases, J lost 0 bases, and 10 bases lay in between.

V is TRBV12-3 or TRBV12-4 and J is TRBJ1-1; D might be TRBD1 (5 bases). This CDR3 region has 12 residues. V was shortened by 6 bases and J by 3 bases, with 8 bases between the two germline ends. The CDR3 loop is CASRDTYTEAFF. The CDR3 DNA reads TGTGCCAGCAGGGACACATACACTGAAGCTTTCTTT.

V is TRBV9 and J is TRBJ2-1, with 7 bases identical to TRBD2. Germline loops: CDR1 SGDLS, CDR2 YYNGEE. The junction had 11 bases not matched to a gene; V was cut back by 2 bases and J by 9 bases. This CDR3 region has 15 residues. CDR3 loop: CASSVGRGTMAEQFF. CDR3 DNA: TGTGCCAGCAGCGTCGGTCGGGGGACTATGGCTGAGCAGTTCTTC. The complete variable domain, with remaining parts taken from reference TRBV9 and TRBJ2-1, reads DSGVTQTPKHLITATGQRVTLRCSPRSGDLSVYWYQQSLDQGLQFLIQYYNGEERAKGNILERFSAQQFPDLHSELNLSSLELGDSALYFCASSVGRGTMAEQFFGPGTRLTVL.

The chain joins TRBV14 to TRBJ1-2; no reliable D call. V gave up 4 bases and J gave up 5 bases, with 11 bases separating them. CDR1 SGHDN and CDR2 FVKESK come from the germline V gene. The CDR3 is made up of 13 amino acids. The CDR3 spells CASSPGGPYGYTF. In DNA form, the CDR3 reads TGTGCCAGCAGCCCAGGAGGGCCATATGGCTACACCTTC.

The chain joins TRBV7-2 to TRBJ2-4; 11 nucleotides agree with TRBD2. Trimming at V came to 2 bases and at J to 5 bases, leaving 2 bases not matched to a gene. The CDR3 runs 15 residues. Looked up from germline, CDR1 is SGHTA and CDR2 is FQGNSA. CDR3 DNA: TGTGCCAGCAGCTTATTGGGACTAGCGGAAAACATTCAGTACTTC. This translates into CASSLLGLAENIQYF.

The CDR3 sequence: CAWMSTGVKGAFF. The CDR3 DNA reads as TGTGCCTGGATGAGTACGGGGGTAAAAGGAGCTTTCTTT. The chain couples TRBV30 to TRBJ1-1, with a possible D match to TRBD1 (5 bases). Germline V gene data show CDR1 as GTSNPN and CDR2 as SVGIG (reference sequence). The CDR3 is 13 amino acids. V lost 4 bases to trimming and J lost 10 bases, with 19 bases between them.

The chain recombines TRBV13 with TRBJ2-1, with D perhaps matching TRBD2 (6 bases). Deletions cut 4 bases from V and 6 bases from J, with 10 bases between. The CDR3 runs 13 residues. The germline gives CDR1 PRHDT, CDR2 FYEKMQ (reference sequence). For the CDR3, the DNA is TGTGCCAGCAGCTGGGGGAGGCCCAATGAGCAGTTCTTC. It encodes CASSWGRPNEQFF.

The V call is TRBV27, the J call TRBJ2-1, with 10 bases that match TRBD1. Germline values: CDR1 MNHEY, CDR2 SMNVEV (reference sequence). This CDR3 comprises 15 residues. V shed 4 bases, J shed 1 base, and the junction held 1 base outside the gene matches. For the CDR3, the DNA is TGTGCCAGCAGTTGGACAGGGGGGTCCTACAATGAGCAGTTCTTC. Its protein product is CASSWTGGSYNEQFF.

The rearrangement joins TRBV29-1 to TRBJ2-7; 8 nucleotides align to TRBD2. CDR1 SQVTM and CDR2 ANQGSEA come from the germline V gene. V lost 7 bases and J lost 4; bases outside the gene matches: 6. The CDR3 loop spans 12 amino acids. The CDR3 sequence: CSGGTSPYEQYF. CDR3 bases: TGCAGCGGTGGGACTAGTCCGTACGAGCAGTACTTC.

V and J are TRBV5-1 and TRBJ2-7; 8 bases align to TRBD1. V lost 3 bases, J lost 1 base, and 6 bases stayed unmatched. Germline values: CDR1 SGHRS, CDR2 YFSETQ. CDR3 length: 15 amino acids. CDR3 loop: CASSSGGVRSYEQYF. The CDR3, as DNA: TGCGCCAGCAGCTCAGGGGGCGTAAGATCCTACGAGCAGTACTTC.

The chain employs TRBV4-3 and TRBJ2-1, with 7 nucleotides matching TRBD2. Trimming took 0 bases from V and 6 from J; bases not matched to a gene: 14. The CDR3 totals 18 residues. Germline values: CDR1 LGHNA, CDR2 YSLEER. CDR3 loop: CASSQEKGEREGLNEQFF. As DNA, the CDR3 is TGCGCCAGCAGCCAAGAAAAGGGCGAGCGGGAAGGGCTCAATGAGCAGTTCTTC.

In this sample, this clone turned up a few times. The J gene is TRBJ2-2, the V gene TRBV7-2; the match to TRBD2 covers 8 bases. The CDR3 has 15 amino acids. The trim removed 2 bases at V and 5 bases at J, leaving 4 bases unmatched. In germline, CDR1 is SGHTA, CDR2 FQGNSA. The CDR3 DNA follows: TGTGCCAGCAGCTTAATGAGCGGGGGTACCGGGGAGCTGTTTTTT. It yields the protein CASSLMSGGTGELFF.

This clone was seen only once. V is TRBV5-1 and J is TRBJ2-1, with 9 bases that match TRBD1. Germline CDR1 and CDR2: SGHRS and YFSETQ. This CDR3 region has 17 residues. The V segment lost 2 bases and the J segment 8 bases; nucleotides outside the gene matches: 14. The CDR3 DNA follows: TGCGCCAGCAGCTTACGCTCACAGGGGGCGCCGGGTGATGAGCAGTTCTTC. Translating it yields CASSLRSQGAPGDEQFF.

This chain joins TRBV7-9 and TRBJ2-1; 16 positions match TRBD2. Trimming at V came to 4 bases and at J to 8 bases, leaving 5 bases not matched to a gene. This CDR3 contains 16 residues. CDR1 and CDR2 from the germline V gene are SEHNR and FQNEAQ (reference sequence). Here the CDR3 DNA reads TGTGCCAGCAGCTCGGGACTAGCGGGAGGGCCGGATGAGCAGTTCTTC. This codes for CASSSGLAGGPDEQFF.

The V call is TRBV29-1, the J call TRBJ1-1, with 11 bases identical to TRBD1. V shed 5 bases, J shed 4 bases, and the junction held 6 bases outside the gene matches. The germline CDR1 and CDR2 sequences are SQVTM and ANQGSEA. This CDR3 is 14 amino acids long. CDR3 amino acids: CSVRDRGIVTEAFF. Here the CDR3 DNA reads TGCAGCGTTAGGGACAGGGGGATAGTCACTGAAGCTTTCTTT.

The count of this clone is one. This sequence joins TRBV27 and TRBJ2-3; 11 bases agree with TRBD2. The ends lost 6 bases at V and 2 bases at J; junction bases unmatched: 7. The CDR3 has 16 amino acids. Looked up from germline, CDR1 is MNHEY and CDR2 is SMNVEV (reference sequence). This chain's CDR3 is CASRVLAGGFTDTQYF. In DNA form, the CDR3 reads TGTGCCAGCAGGGTTCTAGCGGGAGGTTTCACAGATACGCAGTATTTT.

This sequence joins TRBV20-1 and TRBJ2-1; D may be TRBD1 (5 bases). The CDR3 has 15 residues. Germline CDR1 reads DFQATT; CDR2 reads SNEGSKA (reference sequence). V gave up 3 bases and J gave up 4 bases, with 16 bases separating them. The CDR3 is CSASLGQVSYNEQFF. The CDR3 DNA sequence: TGCAGTGCTAGTTTGGGGCAGGTATCTTACAATGAGCAGTTCTTC.

The chain couples TRBV7-9 to TRBJ2-2; D remains ambiguous. Germline assignment: CDR1 SEHNR and CDR2 FQNEAQ (reference sequence). The CDR3 length is 18 residues. Trimming removed 1 base at V and 3 bases at J, with 18 bases between. CDR3 DNA: TGTGCCAGCAGCTTAGGAGGCAGATTTCGAAAATACACCGGGGAGCTGTTTTTT. Its translation is CASSLGGRFRKYTGELFF.

The rearrangement uses TRBV5-6 and TRBJ1-4, with D unresolved. The CDR3 runs 15 residues. Trimming took 4 bases from V and 8 from J, leaving 18 bases between them. Germline-derived CDR1 and CDR2 are SGHDT and YYEEEE. This CDR3 reads CASSNTRSSGEKLFF. For the CDR3, the DNA is TGTGCCAGCAGCAACACCAGGTCGTCAGGAGAAAAACTGTTTTTT.